This entry is about one T cell receptor (beta chain). V lost 8 bases to trimming and J lost 3 bases, with 14 bases between them. Germline CDR1 is WNHNN and CDR2 is SYGVQD (reference sequence). The CDR3 runs 13 residues. Assay used: immunoSEQ multiplex PCR; TCRdb lists only in-frame clones, some missing. The table has approximately 92,000 clones, 92% seen once. The source of the sample is a study of T cell changes during pregnancy in multiple sclerosis. The receptor was derived from a female donor with multiple sclerosis, enrolled in a pregnancy study. The input for sequencing was peripheral blood, taken in the first trimester of pregnancy. J is TRBJ2-7 and V is TRBV10-1; tentatively, D is TRBD2 (6 bases). The DNA of the CDR3 is TGCGCCAGCCTAAAAGGGAGGTGCTACGAGCAGTACTTC. This gives the protein CASLKGRCYEQYF.